Below are 14 T cell receptor beta chains sequenced from a single sample in a study of response to subunit inactivated influenza vaccine. TCRdb used MiXCR to reprocess the RT-PCR reads, holding one entry per CDR3 protein. The top ten clones hold around 10% of a sample with approximately 680,000 distinct CDR3 sequences, around 14% of them seen once. Sequences were derived from PBMCs from blood, sampled approximately 13 days after vaccination. These receptors were collected from a middle-aged man who received an inactivated influenza vaccine.

This clonotype has at least ten counts. The chain uses TRBV7-2 and TRBJ1-4; D not certain. Trimming removed 1 base from V and 5 bases from J, with 11 bases in between. Germline lookup yields CDR1 SGHTA and CDR2 FQGNSA. The CDR3 is made up of 15 amino acids. CDR3 sequence (DNA): TGTGCCAGCAGCTTAGTGACGGCCGCGAATGAAAAACTGTTTTTT. It codes for CASSLVTAANEKLFF.

The chain links TRBV6-1 to TRBJ2-3, with a weak D call TRBD1 (5 bases). CDR3 length: 15 amino acids. The germline V gene encodes CDR1 MNHNS and CDR2 SASEGT. Trimming took 8 bases from V and 0 from J, leaving 15 bases between them. The CDR3 loop is CASDSSQGSTDTQYF. CDR3 in DNA: TGTGCCAGCGACTCCTCCCAGGGTAGCACAGATACGCAGTATTTT.

This clonotype has only a few counts. The genes are TRBV20-1 and TRBJ2-3; possibly TRBD2 for D (6 bases). Between the trimmed V and J ends, which lost 2 bases and 0 bases, there was a span of 21 bases. Germline CDR1 is DFQATT and CDR2 is SNEGSKA (reference sequence). This CDR3 has 18 amino acids. CDR3 protein: CSARQGSGLYDSTDTQYF. CDR3 sequence (DNA): TGCAGTGCTAGACAGGGAAGCGGGCTATATGATAGCACAGATACGCAGTATTTT.

J is TRBJ2-1 and V is TRBV27, with D possibly matching TRBD1 (5 bases). Trimming pared 5 bases from V and 7 bases from J, leaving 21 bases between. There are 16 residues in the CDR3. Germline CDR1 is MNHEY and CDR2 is SMNVEV (reference sequence). CDR3: CASSKEGWGTSNEQFF. The DNA of the CDR3 is TGTGCCAGCAGTAAAGAAGGTTGGGGCACTTCGAATGAGCAGTTCTTC.

This clonotype has just a few counts. The chain recombines TRBV9 with TRBJ2-7; 10 nucleotides match TRBD2. The CDR3 runs to 16 residues. Looked up from germline, CDR1 is SGDLS and CDR2 is YYNGEE. Unmatched junction bases numbered 10, after V lost 0 bases and J lost 7 bases. The CDR3 DNA follows: TGTGCCAGCAGCGTAGCCGGCCTAGCGGGAGTTAGTGAGCAGTACTTC. Its translation: CASSVAGLAGVSEQYF.

The gene calls are TRBV5-1 and TRBJ2-1; D perhaps matches TRBD2 (5 bases). The germline CDR1 and CDR2 sequences are SGHRS and YFSETQ. CDR3 size: 15 residues. Trimming cost V 2 bases and J 5 bases, with 14 bases left between them. CDR3 protein: CASSLSPGFDNEQFF. The CDR3 DNA sequence: TGCGCCAGCAGCTTAAGCCCGGGGTTTGACAATGAGCAGTTCTTC.

The J gene is TRBJ2-7, the V gene TRBV20-1, with TRBD2 as a possible D gene (5 bases). Germline V gives CDR1 DFQATT, CDR2 SNEGSKA (reference sequence). The CDR3 runs 14 residues. The V gene lost 2 bases and the J gene lost 2 bases, with 13 bases spanning the gap. CDR3 loop: CSARKGEGPYEQYF. CDR3 sequence (DNA): TGCAGTGCTAGAAAAGGCGAGGGTCCCTACGAGCAGTACTTC.

The chain combines TRBV20-1 with TRBJ2-1, with 10 bases that match TRBD2. Germline V gene sequence: CDR1 DFQATT, CDR2 SNEGSKA (reference sequence). The trim removed 4 bases at V and 7 bases at J, leaving 7 bases unmatched. The CDR3 has 14 amino acids. The CDR3 spells CSATSGRAANEQFF. The CDR3 DNA follows: TGCAGTGCTACCAGCGGGAGGGCGGCGAATGAGCAGTTCTTC.

This clonotype showed up many times. The chain is built from TRBV11-1 and TRBJ2-5, with D perhaps TRBD1 or TRBD2 (5 bases each). Germline CDR1 and CDR2: SGHAT and FQDESV (reference sequence). The CDR3 is 18 amino acids. V shed 7 bases and J shed 5 bases, with 29 bases lying between them. The DNA of the CDR3 is TGTGCCAGCAACCCAAGGCCCGGGACGGAAATCCTGGTCGAGACCCAGTACTTC. This encodes CASNPRPGTEILVETQYF.

This clonotype has just a few counts. J is TRBJ2-7 and V is TRBV6-5; the D is unclear. The CDR3 is 13 residues long. Germline V CDR1 and CDR2: MNHEY, SVGAGI. V lost 0 bases and J 6 bases, leaving 9 bases between the germline ends. The CDR3 bases are TGTGCCAGCAGTTACTCGCAGTCTCGCGAGCAGTACTTC. Its protein is CASSYSQSREQYF.

This clonotype was counted a few times. The V and J genes are TRBV25-1 and TRBJ2-1, with TRBD1 matching over 8 bases. The CDR3 has 13 residues. Germline CDR1 and CDR2: MGHDK and SYGVNS. V trimming: 8 bases; J trimming: 8 bases; junction bases outside the gene matches: 8. CDR3 protein: CASAPQGAHEQFF. CDR3 DNA: TGTGCCAGCGCACCCCAGGGGGCTCATGAGCAGTTCTTC.

This clonotype came up a few times. The chain carries TRBV7-2 and TRBJ1-4; TRBD1 matches at 8 bases. Germline V gene sequence: CDR1 SGHTA, CDR2 FQGNSA. The CDR3 has 17 residues. Germline trimming cut 1 base from V and 8 bases from J; bases unmatched to any gene: 12. This CDR3 is CASSLVASAGGVEKLFF. In DNA form, the CDR3 reads TGTGCCAGCAGCTTAGTGGCATCAGCAGGGGGCGTAGAAAAACTGTTTTTT. Variable domain in full (rest from reference TRBV7-2 and TRBJ1-4): GAGVSQSPSNKVTEKGKDVELRCDPISGHTALYWYRQSLGQGLEFLIYFQGNSAPDKSGLPSDRFSAERTGGSVSTLTIQRTQQEDSAVYLCASSLVASAGGVEKLFFGSGTQLSVL.

This chain uses TRBV24-1 with TRBJ2-5; 7 bases fit TRBD1. Germline V gene data show CDR1 as KGHDR and CDR2 as SFDVKD. The V gene end was trimmed by 6 bases and the J gene end by 1 base; junction bases not matched to a gene: 4. This CDR3 spans 14 amino acids. The CDR3 sequence is CATSSDRAQETQYF. CDR3 nucleotides: TGTGCCACCAGTTCCGACAGGGCCCAAGAGACCCAGTACTTC.

This clonotype appeared a few times. This rearrangement joins TRBV5-1 to TRBJ2-7, with TRBD2 matching 15 bases. This CDR3 comprises 18 residues. Trimming removed 6 bases from V and 6 bases from J; junction bases left unmatched: 16. Per the germline V gene, CDR1 is SGHRS and CDR2 is YFSETQ. The CDR3 DNA reads as TGCGCCAGCATCTCCGGGACTAGCGGGAGGTTTGTAGTGCGCGAGCAGTACTTC. It encodes CASISGTSGRFVVREQYF.